This T cell receptor beta chain was obtained from a study of blood T cell repertoires in COVID-19. About the study: Both acute and convalescent COVID-19 samples were obtained from the United States, Italy and Spain. PBMCs, B-cell-depleted T cells, or T cells were the source of the cDNA or gDNA that made up the material.

Donors were grouped by their self-reported clinical history. Original processing methods: Reference gene primers were amplified, and this amplification served to estimate nucleated cell counts. Profiling relied on immunoSEQ multiplex PCR, and the TCRdb table lists in-frame clones only, not all of them. The DNA was the basis for D and trimming; V, J and clone size are from that table. The data show some 220,000 clones, with 80% to 90% seen just once and 3.1% held by the top ten. V was pared by 0 bases and J by 0 bases, with 8 bases between. CDR3 length equals 15 residues. CDR1 LGHNA and CDR2 YNFKEQ come from the germline V gene.

The genes are TRBV4-2 and TRBJ1-1; maybe TRBD1 (6 bases). The sample comprised PBMCs or T cells enriched from blood (not recorded which). This receptor was identified in a woman aged 50 to 65 in a cohort exposed to, infected with or recovered from COVID-19 (not recorded which). For the CDR3, the DNA is TGTGCCAGCAGCCAAGAGTACAGGGTGAACACTGAAGCTTTCTTT. This gives the protein CASSQEYRVNTEAFF.